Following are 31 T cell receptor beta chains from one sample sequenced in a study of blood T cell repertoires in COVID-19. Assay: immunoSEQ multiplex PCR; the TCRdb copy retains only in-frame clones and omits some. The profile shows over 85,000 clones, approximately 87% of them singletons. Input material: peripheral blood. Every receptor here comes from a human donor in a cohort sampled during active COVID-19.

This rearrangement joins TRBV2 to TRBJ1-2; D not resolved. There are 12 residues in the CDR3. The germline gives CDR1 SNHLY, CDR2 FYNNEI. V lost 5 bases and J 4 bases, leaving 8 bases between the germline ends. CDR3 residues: CASSPDFYGYTF. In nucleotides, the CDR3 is TGTGCCAGCAGTCCCGACTTCTATGGCTACACCTTC.

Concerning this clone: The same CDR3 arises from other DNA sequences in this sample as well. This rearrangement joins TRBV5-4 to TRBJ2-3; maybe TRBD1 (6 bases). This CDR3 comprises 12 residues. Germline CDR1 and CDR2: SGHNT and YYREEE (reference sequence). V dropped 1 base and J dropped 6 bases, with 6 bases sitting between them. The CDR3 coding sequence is TGTGCCAGCAGCTTGAGGGGGGATACGCAGTATTTT. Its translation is CASSLRGDTQYF.

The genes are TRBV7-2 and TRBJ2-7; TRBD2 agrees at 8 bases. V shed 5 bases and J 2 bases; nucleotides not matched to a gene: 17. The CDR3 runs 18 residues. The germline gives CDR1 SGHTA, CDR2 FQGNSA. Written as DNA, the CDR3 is TGTGCCAGCAGCCACCCGACCCGGGGGCTAGCGGGCCCCTACGAGCAGTACTTC. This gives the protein CASSHPTRGLAGPYEQYF.

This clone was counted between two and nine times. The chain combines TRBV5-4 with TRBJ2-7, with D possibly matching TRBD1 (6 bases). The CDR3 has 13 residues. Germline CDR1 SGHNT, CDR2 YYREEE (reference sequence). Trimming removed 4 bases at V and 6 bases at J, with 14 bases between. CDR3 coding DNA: TGTGCCAGCAGCCCAAAGGACAGTCGCGAGCAGTACTTC. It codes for CASSPKDSREQYF.

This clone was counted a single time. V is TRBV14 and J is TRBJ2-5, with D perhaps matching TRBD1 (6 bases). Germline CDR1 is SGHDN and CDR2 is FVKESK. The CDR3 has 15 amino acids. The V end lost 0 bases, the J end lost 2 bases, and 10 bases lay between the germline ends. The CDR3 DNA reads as TGTGCCAGCAGCCAAGATCAGGGGTATCAAGAGACCCAGTACTTC. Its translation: CASSQDQGYQETQYF.

The CDR3 DNA reads as TGTGCCAGCAGCTTAGGGCGCGGGCGAGCAGGCGGTGAAAAACTGTTTTTT. Protein: CASSLGRGRAGGEKLFF. The chain couples TRBV11-2 to TRBJ1-4; no clear D. Deletions cut 1 base from V and 7 bases from J, with 19 bases between. The CDR3 contains 17 residues. Germline assignment: CDR1 SGHAT and CDR2 FQNNGV.

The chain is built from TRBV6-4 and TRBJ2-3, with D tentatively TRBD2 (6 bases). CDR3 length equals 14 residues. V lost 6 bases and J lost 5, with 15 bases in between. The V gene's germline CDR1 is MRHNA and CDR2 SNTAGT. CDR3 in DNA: TGTGCCAGCAGCGCGACTAGTGGAAGAGATACGCAGTATTTT. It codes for CASSATSGRDTQYF.

The chain's CDR3 is CASSQDTLQGMFF. In DNA, the CDR3 is TGTGCCAGCAGCCAAGACACATTACAGGGGATGTTCTTC. The V and J genes are TRBV14 and TRBJ2-1; 7 bases agree with TRBD1. The V gene end was trimmed by 0 bases and the J gene end by 15 bases; junction bases not matched to a gene: 8. The CDR3 loop spans 13 amino acids. Germline CDR1 is SGHDN and CDR2 is FVKESK.

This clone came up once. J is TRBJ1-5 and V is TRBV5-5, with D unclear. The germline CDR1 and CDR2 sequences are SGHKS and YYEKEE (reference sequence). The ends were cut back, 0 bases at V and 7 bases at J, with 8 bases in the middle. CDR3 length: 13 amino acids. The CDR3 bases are TGTGCCAGCAGCTTGGCCCCGAGGCAGCCCCAGCATTTT. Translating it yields CASSLAPRQPQHF.

CDR3 residues: CASSPSSSANYGYTF. The CDR3 bases are TGTGCCAGCAGCCCTAGCAGTTCAGCTAACTATGGCTACACCTTC. V usage is TRBV6-7 and J usage is TRBJ1-2; D ambiguous. TRBV6-7 is an open reading frame, and its role is uncertain. This CDR3 is built from 15 residues. Trimming took off 6 bases at V and 0 bases at J, with 14 bases between the two ends.

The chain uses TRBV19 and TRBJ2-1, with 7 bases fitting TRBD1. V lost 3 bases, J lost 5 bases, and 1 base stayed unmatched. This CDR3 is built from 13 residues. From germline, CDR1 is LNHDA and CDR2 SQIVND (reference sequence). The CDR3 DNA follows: TGTGCCAGTAGTATCGGGACAGACAATGAGCAGTTCTTC. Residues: CASSIGTDNEQFF. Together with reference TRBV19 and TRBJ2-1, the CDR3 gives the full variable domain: DGGITQSPKYLFRKEGQNVTLSCEQNLNHDAMYWYRQDPGQGLRLIYYSQIVNDFQKGDIAEGYSVSREKKESFPLTVTSAQKNPTAFYLCASSIGTDNEQFFGPGTRLTVL.

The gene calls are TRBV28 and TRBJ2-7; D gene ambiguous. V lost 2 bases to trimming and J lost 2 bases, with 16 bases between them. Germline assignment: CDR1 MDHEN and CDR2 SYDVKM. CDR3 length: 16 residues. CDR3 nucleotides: TGTGCCAGCAGTTTAGGGTCCGGGTCCCGAGCCTACGAGCAGTACTTC. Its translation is CASSLGSGSRAYEQYF.

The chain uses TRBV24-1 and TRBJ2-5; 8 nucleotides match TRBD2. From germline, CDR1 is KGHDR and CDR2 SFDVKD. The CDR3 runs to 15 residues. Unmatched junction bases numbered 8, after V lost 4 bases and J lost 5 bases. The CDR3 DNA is TGTGCCACCAGTGAAGGTAGCGGGAAGGTGGAGACCCAGTACTTC. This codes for CATSEGSGKVETQYF.

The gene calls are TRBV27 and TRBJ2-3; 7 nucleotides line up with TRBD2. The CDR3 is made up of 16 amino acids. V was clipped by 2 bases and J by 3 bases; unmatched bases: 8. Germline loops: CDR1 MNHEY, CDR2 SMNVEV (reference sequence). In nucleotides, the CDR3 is TGTGCCAGCAGTTTAAGGGCGGGAGCGGTGACAGATACGCAGTATTTT. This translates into CASSLRAGAVTDTQYF.

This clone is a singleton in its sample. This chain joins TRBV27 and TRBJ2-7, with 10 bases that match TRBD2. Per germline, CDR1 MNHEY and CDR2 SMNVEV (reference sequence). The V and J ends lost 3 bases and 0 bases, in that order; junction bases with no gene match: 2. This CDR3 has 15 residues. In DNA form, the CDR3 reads TGTGCCAGCAGTTTCGGACTAGCGGACTCCTACGAGCAGTACTTC. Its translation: CASSFGLADSYEQYF.

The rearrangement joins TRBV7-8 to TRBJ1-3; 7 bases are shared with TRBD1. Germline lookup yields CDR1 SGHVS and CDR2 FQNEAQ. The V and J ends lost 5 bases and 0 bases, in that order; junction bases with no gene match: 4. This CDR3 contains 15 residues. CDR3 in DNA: TGTGCCAGCAGCCCGGGACAGATCTCTGGAAACACCATATATTTT. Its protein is CASSPGQISGNTIYF. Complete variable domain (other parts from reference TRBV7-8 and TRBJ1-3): GAGVSQSPRYKVAKRGQDVALRCDPISGHVSLFWYQQALGQGPEFLTYFQNEAQLDKSGLPSDRFFAERPEGSVSTLKIQRTQQEDSAVYLCASSPGQISGNTIYFGEGSWLTVV.

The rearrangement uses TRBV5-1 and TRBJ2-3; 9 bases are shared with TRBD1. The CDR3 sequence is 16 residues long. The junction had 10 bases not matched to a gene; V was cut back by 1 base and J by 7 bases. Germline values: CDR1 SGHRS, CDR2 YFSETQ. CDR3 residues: CASSLTVGQGRNTQYF. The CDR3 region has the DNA TGCGCCAGCAGCTTGACGGTCGGACAGGGGAGGAATACGCAGTATTTT.

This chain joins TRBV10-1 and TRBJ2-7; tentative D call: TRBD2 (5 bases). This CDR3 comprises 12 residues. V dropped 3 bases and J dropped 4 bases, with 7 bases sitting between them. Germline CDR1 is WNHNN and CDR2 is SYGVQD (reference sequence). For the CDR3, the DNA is TGCGCCAGCAGTGAAGCGGCTTACGAGCAGTACTTC. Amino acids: CASSEAAYEQYF.

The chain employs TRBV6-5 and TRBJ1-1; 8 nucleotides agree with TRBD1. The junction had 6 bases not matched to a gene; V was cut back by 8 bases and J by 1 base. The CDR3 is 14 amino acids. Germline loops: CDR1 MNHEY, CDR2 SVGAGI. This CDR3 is CASLDRGWNTEAFF. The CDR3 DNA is TGTGCCAGCCTTGACAGGGGATGGAACACTGAAGCTTTCTTT.

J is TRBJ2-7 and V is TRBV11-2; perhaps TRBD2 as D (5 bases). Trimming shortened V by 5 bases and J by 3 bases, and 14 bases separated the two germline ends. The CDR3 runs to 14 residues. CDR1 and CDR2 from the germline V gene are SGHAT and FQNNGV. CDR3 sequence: CASSPGSPDYEQYF. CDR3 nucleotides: TGTGCCAGCAGCCCGGGGAGTCCAGACTACGAGCAGTACTTC.

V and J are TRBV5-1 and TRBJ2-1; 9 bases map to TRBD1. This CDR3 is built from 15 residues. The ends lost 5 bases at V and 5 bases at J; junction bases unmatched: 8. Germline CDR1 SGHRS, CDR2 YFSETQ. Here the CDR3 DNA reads TGCGCCAGCAGAAAAACAGGGGGCGCTCACAATGAGCAGTTCTTC. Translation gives CASRKTGGAHNEQFF. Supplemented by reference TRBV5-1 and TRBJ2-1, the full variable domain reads KAGVTQTPRYLIKTRGQQVTLSCSPISGHRSVSWYQQTPGQGLQFLFEYFSETQRNKGNFPGRFSGRQFSNSRSEMNVSTLELGDSALYLCASRKTGGAHNEQFFGPGTRLTVL.

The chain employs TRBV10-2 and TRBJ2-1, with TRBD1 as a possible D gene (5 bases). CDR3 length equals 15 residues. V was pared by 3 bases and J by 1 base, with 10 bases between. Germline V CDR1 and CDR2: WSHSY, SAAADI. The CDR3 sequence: CASSEGVGSYNEQFF. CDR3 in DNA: TGCGCCAGCAGTGAAGGGGTAGGTTCCTACAATGAGCAGTTCTTC.

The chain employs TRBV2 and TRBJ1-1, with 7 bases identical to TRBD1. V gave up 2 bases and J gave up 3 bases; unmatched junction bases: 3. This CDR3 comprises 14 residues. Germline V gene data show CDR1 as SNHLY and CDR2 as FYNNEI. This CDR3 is CASSEQGVHTEAFF. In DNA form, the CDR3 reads TGTGCCAGCAGTGAACAGGGGGTGCACACTGAAGCTTTCTTT.

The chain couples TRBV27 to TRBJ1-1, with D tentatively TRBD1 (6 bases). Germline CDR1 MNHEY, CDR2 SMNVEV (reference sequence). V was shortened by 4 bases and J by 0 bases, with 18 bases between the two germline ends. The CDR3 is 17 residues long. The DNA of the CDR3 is TGTGCCAGCAGTTCCTTATGGGACACCACCTTGAACACTGAAGCTTTCTTT. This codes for CASSSLWDTTLNTEAFF.

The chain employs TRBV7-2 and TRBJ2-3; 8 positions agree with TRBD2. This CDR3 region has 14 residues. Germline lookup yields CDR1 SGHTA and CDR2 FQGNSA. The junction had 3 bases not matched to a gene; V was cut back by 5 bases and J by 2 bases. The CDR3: CASSLSGDTDTQYF. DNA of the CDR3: TGTGCCAGCAGCCTTAGCGGGGACACAGATACGCAGTATTTT. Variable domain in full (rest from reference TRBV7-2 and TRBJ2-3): GAGVSQSPSNKVTEKGKDVELRCDPISGHTALYWYRQSLGQGLEFLIYFQGNSAPDKSGLPSDRFSAERTGGSVSTLTIQRTQQEDSAVYLCASSLSGDTDTQYFGPGTRLTVL.

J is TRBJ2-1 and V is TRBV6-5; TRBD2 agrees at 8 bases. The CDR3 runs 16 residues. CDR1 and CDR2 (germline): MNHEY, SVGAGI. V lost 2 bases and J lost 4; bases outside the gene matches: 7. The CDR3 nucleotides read TGTGCCAGCAGTTACGGCCGACTAGCGCCGTACAATGAGCAGTTCTTC. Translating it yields CASSYGRLAPYNEQFF.

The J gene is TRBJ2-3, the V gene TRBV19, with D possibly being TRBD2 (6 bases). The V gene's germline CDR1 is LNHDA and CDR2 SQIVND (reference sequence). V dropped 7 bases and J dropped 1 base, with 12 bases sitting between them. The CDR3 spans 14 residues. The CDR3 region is CASMKREGTDTQYF. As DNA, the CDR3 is TGTGCCAGTATGAAGAGGGAGGGCACAGATACGCAGTATTTT.

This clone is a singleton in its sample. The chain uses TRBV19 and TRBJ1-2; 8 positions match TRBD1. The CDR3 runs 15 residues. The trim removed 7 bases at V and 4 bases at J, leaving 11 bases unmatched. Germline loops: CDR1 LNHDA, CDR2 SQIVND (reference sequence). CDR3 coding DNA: TGTGCCAGTACCACGTCGGGACAGGATGGCTATGGCTACACCTTC. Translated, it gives CASTTSGQDGYGYTF.

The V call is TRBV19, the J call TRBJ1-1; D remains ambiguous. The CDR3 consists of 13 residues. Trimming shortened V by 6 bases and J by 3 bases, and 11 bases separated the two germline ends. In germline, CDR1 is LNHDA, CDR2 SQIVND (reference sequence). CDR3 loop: CASSPRGDTEAFF. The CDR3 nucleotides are TGTGCCAGTAGCCCCCGAGGAGACACTGAAGCTTTCTTT.

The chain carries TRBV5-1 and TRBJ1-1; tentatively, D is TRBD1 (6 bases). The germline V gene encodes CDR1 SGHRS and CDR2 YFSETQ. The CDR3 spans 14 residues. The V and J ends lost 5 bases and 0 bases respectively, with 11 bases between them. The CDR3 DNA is TGCGCCAGCAGTCCGACAGGCATGAACACTGAAGCTTTCTTT. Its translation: CASSPTGMNTEAFF.

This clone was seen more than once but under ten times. The CDR3 is CAISQNLLKNTEAFF. The CDR3 DNA is TGTGCCATCAGTCAAAACCTACTAAAGAACACTGAAGCTTTCTTT. This chain links TRBV10-3 with TRBJ1-1; no definite D call. The CDR3 covers 15 residues. Trimming pared 5 bases from V and 1 base from J, leaving 14 bases between. CDR1 and CDR2 (germline): ENHRY, SYGVKD.